The 19 T cell receptor beta chains below come from one sample, sequenced in a study of regulatory T cells in long-lasting Graves disease. Arm-PCR with iRepertoire HTBI primers amplified the CDR3 regions for these TCR beta libraries. TCRdb processed the multiplex PCR reads anew with MiXCR; each CDR3 protein has one entry. The sample lists hundreds of thousands of distinct CDR3 sequences; about a fifth were seen once. The time point is: persistent/refractory GD, antithyroid drugs over 5 years with positive TRAb. RNA isolated from PBMCs was used to make the TCR library. The source material was peripheral blood mononuclear cells (PBMCs), sampled when the disease was refractory, from a patient treated with antithyroid drugs. Source of these receptors: a female donor with Graves disease.

This clonotype was detected only a few times. V and J are TRBV5-1 and TRBJ2-2; possibly TRBD2 for D (6 bases). The CDR3 loop spans 15 amino acids. The germline V gene has CDR1 SGHRS and CDR2 YFSETQ. Trimming pared 1 base from V and 5 bases from J, leaving 12 bases between. The CDR3 sequence is CASSLRASVTGELFF. The CDR3 DNA follows: TGCGCCAGCAGCTTGCGGGCTAGCGTTACCGGGGAGCTGTTTTTT.

This clonotype has only a few counts. V is TRBV5-4 and J is TRBJ2-5, with 9 bases matching TRBD2. The CDR3 has 15 amino acids. V lost 4 bases, J lost 5 bases, and 9 bases stayed unmatched. Germline CDR1 reads SGHNT; CDR2 reads YYREEE (reference sequence). In nucleotides, the CDR3 is TGTGCCAGCAGCCCCGCGGGGGGGCCGGGTGAGACCCAGTACTTC. This translates into CASSPAGGPGETQYF.

This clonotype has a handful of counts. The chain combines TRBV12-3 or TRBV12-4 with TRBJ1-3, with 10 positions matching TRBD1. V lost 5 bases, J lost 0 bases, and 4 bases stayed unmatched. The CDR3 runs to 16 residues. CDR3 nucleotide sequence: TGTGCCAGCAGTCTCGGGACAGGGGACTCTGGAAACACCATATATTTT. Protein product: CASSLGTGDSGNTIYF.

The CDR3 is CASISSGSSSYEQYF. In DNA, the CDR3 is TGTGCCAGCATCTCTAGCGGGAGCAGCTCCTACGAGCAGTACTTC. The chain employs TRBV3-1 and TRBJ2-7, with TRBD2 matching over 10 bases. This CDR3 region has 15 residues. CDR1 and CDR2 (germline): LGHDT, YNNKEL (reference sequence). V gave up 7 bases and J gave up 0 bases; unmatched junction bases: 6.

The chain links TRBV4-2 to TRBJ1-1; no firm D call. With 1 base removed from V and 0 bases from J, the gap between germline ends came to 15 bases. The CDR3 totals 17 residues. Germline loops: CDR1 LGHNA, CDR2 YNFKEQ. CDR3 sequence: CASSQGVDSFMNTEAFF. The CDR3 DNA reads TGTGCCAGCAGCCAAGGGGTCGACTCGTTCATGAACACTGAAGCTTTCTTT.

This clonotype was detected many times. The chain is built from TRBV24-1 and TRBJ2-5; D remains unclear. This CDR3 is built from 13 residues. Trimming stripped 5 bases from V and 2 bases from J, with 8 bases between. Germline CDR1 is KGHDR and CDR2 is SFDVKD. The CDR3 DNA sequence: TGTGCCACCAGTGTTCCCCAGCAAGAGACCCAGTACTTC. It yields the protein CATSVPQQETQYF.

This chain connects TRBV18 to TRBJ2-5; possibly TRBD1 or TRBD2 for D (5 bases each). This CDR3 has 15 residues. CDR1 KGHSH and CDR2 LQKENI come from the germline V gene. The V end was cut by 2 bases, the J end by 2 bases, with 12 bases between. CDR3 sequence: CASSPSQGVQETQYF. CDR3 sequence (DNA): TGTGCCAGCTCACCAAGTCAGGGAGTACAAGAGACCCAGTACTTC. The full variable domain, rest sourced from reference TRBV18 and TRBJ2-5, is NAGVMQNPRHLVRRRGQEARLRCSPMKGHSHVYWYRQLPEEGLKFMVYLQKENIIDESGMPKERFSAEFPKEGPSILRIQQVVRGDSAAYFCASSPSQGVQETQYFGPGTRLLVL.

This clonotype has a single count. The genes are TRBV5-1 and TRBJ2-7; D possibly corresponds to TRBD1 (6 bases). Germline V lookup: CDR1 SGHRS, CDR2 YFSETQ. Trimming removed 4 bases at V and 4 bases at J, with 12 bases between. This CDR3 contains 13 residues. The CDR3 loop reads CASSVGQLYEQYF. The CDR3 DNA is TGCGCCAGCAGCGTAGGACAGTTATACGAGCAGTACTTC.

This clonotype was recorded a few times. In DNA, the CDR3 is TGTGCCAGCAGCTTATCTAGCGGGCCCGGCTACGAGCAGTACTTC. Its protein is CASSLSSGPGYEQYF. The genes are TRBV7-3 and TRBJ2-7, with 8 bases aligning to TRBD2. Germline assignment: CDR1 SGHTA and CDR2 FQGTGA. J was trimmed by 3 bases and V by 2 bases; bases with no gene match: 6. The length of the CDR3 is 15 residues.

There are many counts of this clonotype. This chain joins TRBV27 and TRBJ2-2, with a tentative D call TRBD1 (5 bases). V was trimmed by 3 bases and J by 1 base, leaving 9 bases between them. The CDR3 is made up of 15 amino acids. Looked up from germline, CDR1 is MNHEY and CDR2 is SMNVEV (reference sequence). The CDR3, as DNA: TGTGCCAGCAGTTTTAGACAGCAGAACACCGGGGAGCTGTTTTTT. Translating gives CASSFRQQNTGELFF.

This clonotype was picked up a small number of times. The rearrangement uses TRBV30 and TRBJ1-1; D possibly corresponds to TRBD1 (5 bases). The ends were cut back, 3 bases at V and 1 base at J, with 15 bases in the middle. CDR3 length equals 15 residues. Germline CDR1 is GTSNPN and CDR2 is SVGIG (reference sequence). CDR3 amino acids: CAWRLASGRNTEAFF. The DNA for the CDR3 is TGTGCCTGGAGACTTGCTTCAGGGAGGAACACTGAAGCTTTCTTT.

This clonotype was counted only a few times. The chain is built from TRBV19 and TRBJ1-5; 10 positions match TRBD1. Trimming at V came to 1 base and at J to 4 bases, leaving 1 base not matched to a gene. Germline V gene data show CDR1 as LNHDA and CDR2 as SQIVND (reference sequence). The CDR3 runs to 15 residues. In nucleotides, the CDR3 is TGTGCCAGTAGTATAGGGACAGGGGGGAATCAGCCCCAGCATTTT. Amino acid sequence: CASSIGTGGNQPQHF.

This clonotype was seen a handful of times. The rearrangement links TRBV20-1 to TRBJ1-2, with D uncertain. There are 14 residues in the CDR3. V was clipped by 1 base and J by 5 bases, with 14 bases between them. Germline assignment: CDR1 DFQATT and CDR2 SNEGSKA (reference sequence). The CDR3 nucleotides are TGCAGTGCTAGAGCTACAGACACATTTTATGGCTACACCTTC. This gives the protein CSARATDTFYGYTF.

At least ten counts were recorded for this clonotype. This chain connects TRBV6-2 or TRBV6-3 to TRBJ2-7; 8 bases match TRBD1. The CDR3 extends over 15 amino acids. The germline gives CDR1 MNHEY, CDR2 SVGEGT. Trimming took 2 bases from V and 3 from J; bases not matched to a gene: 6. CDR3 loop: CASSYPTGADYEQYF. The CDR3 region has the DNA TGTGCCAGCAGTTACCCGACAGGGGCCGACTACGAGCAGTACTTC.

To note about this clonotype: A read error may account for a junction end that differs from germline. This chain uses TRBV5-1 with TRBJ1-5; possibly TRBD1 for D (5 bases). The CDR3 extends over 13 amino acids. Germline lookup yields CDR1 SGHRS and CDR2 YFSETQ. The CDR3 region is CASSFQGDQPQRF. Here the CDR3 DNA reads TGCGCCAGCAGCTTCCAGGGCGATCAGCCCCAGCGTTTT.

At least ten counts were recorded for this clonotype. The chain combines TRBV6-1 with TRBJ2-7; a weak D match, TRBD2 (7 bases). The CDR3 sequence is 15 residues long. V lost 5 bases, J lost 2 bases, and 16 bases lay in between. The germline gives CDR1 MNHNS, CDR2 SASEGT. The CDR3 region has the DNA TGTGCCAGCAGTCCTAGGACTAGGGACACCTACGAGCAGTACTTC. It specifies CASSPRTRDTYEQYF.

This chain uses TRBV7-6 with TRBJ1-1; 8 bases are shared with TRBD1. Germline V gives CDR1 SGHVS, CDR2 FNYEAQ. V shed 5 bases and J 4 bases; nucleotides not matched to a gene: 6. The CDR3 extends over 14 amino acids. The DNA of the CDR3 is TGTGCCAGCAGCGCCAGGGGGCCAGGCACTGAAGCTTTCTTT. It yields the protein CASSARGPGTEAFF.

There are many counts of this clonotype. The chain has TRBV10-3 and TRBJ1-2, with D tentatively TRBD1 (6 bases). The CDR3 runs 13 residues. V lost 5 bases, J lost 4 bases, and 11 bases lay in between. Germline CDR1 and CDR2: ENHRY and SYGVKD. The CDR3 DNA reads as TGTGCCATCAGTATGGACAGCCTCTATGGCTACACCTTC. It codes for CAISMDSLYGYTF.

In its sample, this clonotype was seen many times. The chain couples TRBV6-2 or TRBV6-3 to TRBJ1-6, with D perhaps matching TRBD1 (5 bases). This CDR3 has 16 residues. Trimming removed 6 bases from V and 2 bases from J, with 14 bases in between. The germline V gene encodes CDR1 MNHEY and CDR2 SVGEGT. CDR3 sequence: CASSENDRPYNSPLHF. The CDR3 DNA reads TGTGCCAGCAGCGAAAATGACAGACCCTATAATTCACCCCTCCACTTT.